Presented here are 4 T cell receptor beta chains from one specimen sequenced in a study of Graves' ophthalmopathy and Graves' hyperthyroidism. The study amplified TCR beta CDR3 regions using RNA transcripts. The authors performed first-round RT-PCR with HTBI primers and then a second-round multiplex PCR. MiXCR, applied by TCRdb to the multiplex PCR reads, yields one record per CDR3 protein. The sample consists of roughly 700,000 distinct CDR3 sequences, around 40% of them appearing once. What was sequenced was peripheral blood. These receptors were taken from an adult man with Graves' ophthalmopathy.

In the case of this clonotype: A much larger clonotype is one base distant, so this may be a read error. The chain uses TRBV29-1 and TRBJ1-2; the D is unclear. Germline lookup yields CDR1 SQVTM and CDR2 ANQGSEA. CDR3 size: 12 residues. CDR3 amino acids: CSAAGAHYGYTF. DNA of the CDR3: TGCAGTGCAGCTGGTGCTCACTATGGCTACACCTTC.

With respect to this clonotype: The junction differs from germline at one of its ends, possibly a read error. The rearrangement uses TRBV7-2 and TRBJ1-3; maybe TRBD1 (6 bases). Germline CDR1 and CDR2: SGHTA and FQGNSA. The CDR3 runs 15 residues. In DNA form, the CDR3 reads TGTGCCAGCAGCGCCGGGACACTTACTGGAAACACCGTATATTTT. Translated, it gives CASSAGTLTGNTVYF.

This clonotype was detected many times. This chain connects TRBV2 to TRBJ1-6; the D gene is possibly TRBD1 (5 bases). Germline V CDR1 and CDR2: SNHLY, FYNNEI. This CDR3 contains 13 residues. The V gene lost 4 bases and the J gene lost 10 bases, with 11 bases spanning the gap. Written as DNA, the CDR3 is TGTGCCAGCAGTGTCCCAGGGCACTCACCCCTCCACTTT. It yields the protein CASSVPGHSPLHF.

This clonotype was seen a handful of times. The chain carries TRBV7-9 and TRBJ1-1, with D possibly TRBD1 on 5 matching bases. The CDR3 totals 13 residues. Per the germline V gene, CDR1 is SEHNR and CDR2 is FQNEAQ (reference sequence). V dropped 6 bases and J dropped 1 base, with 9 bases sitting between them. Here the CDR3 DNA reads TGTGCCAGCAGTAAGAGGGGGAACACTGAAGCTTTCTTT. Translated, it gives CASSKRGNTEAFF.